Listed below are T cell receptor beta chains from one sample, sequenced in a study of somatic mutations in cytotoxic T cells in rheumatoid arthritis. The data were produced by immunoSEQ multiplex PCR, yet TCRdb's version contains in-frame clones alone and is incomplete. The sample has 15,000 to 20,000 clones, roughly four fifths seen once. The sample was CD8+ T cells sorted from blood. These receptor sequences come from a woman aged 45 to 65 with rheumatoid arthritis. Both conserved end residues are trimmed from each CDR3. Each record gives: CDR3 protein, V gene, J gene.

ATSSPLPGQGIFEQY	TRBV15	TRBJ2-7
ASSIAGTGGTGELF	TRBV19	TRBJ2-2
ASSPASGVEVEQF	TRBV7-2	TRBJ2-1
AISGDGTGGAGDEKLF	TRBV10-3	TRBJ1-4
ASSSATGGDYEQY	TRBV5-1	TRBJ2-7
ATSGSPEDATNEKLF	TRBV15	TRBJ1-4
ASSLDLNTEAF	TRBV7-3	TRBJ1-1
ASSPGSYNEQF	TRBV13	TRBJ2-1
ASSFSGTQYGYT	TRBV5-8	TRBJ1-2
SADMSADNEQF	TRBV29-1	TRBJ2-1
ASSTPTGGHEKAF	TRBV28	TRBJ1-1
ASSDELGTEAF	TRBV10-1	TRBJ1-1
ASSWVSPPQTTSYT	TRBV25-1	TRBJ1-2
AWRDRLYNEQF	TRBV30	TRBJ2-1
ASSLKTGSSSGNTIY	TRBV19	TRBJ1-3
ATQQGTVEQY	TRBV6-6	TRBJ2-7
ASSLDEKLF	TRBV7-9	TRBJ1-4
ASSPYRDTSVGYT	TRBV28	TRBJ1-2
ASSGQGRSTDTQY	TRBV13	TRBJ2-3
ASSFPAEDEQY	TRBV7-2	TRBJ2-7
ASSVGDSGTDTQY	TRBV9	TRBJ2-3
ATRRFDSSYEQY	TRBV6-5	TRBJ2-7
ASSARDSPTYNEQF	TRBV9	TRBJ2-1
SVEERTSGQETQY	TRBV29-1	TRBJ2-5
ASSLGRSYEQY	TRBV27	TRBJ2-7
ASSPSGQGPETQY	TRBV5-1	TRBJ2-5
ASSLYSGTRSDTQY	TRBV7-3	TRBJ2-3
ASSARGDTQY	TRBV4-1	TRBJ2-3
ASTKGGEKLF	TRBV2	TRBJ1-4
ASSRTSGREETQY	TRBV7-9	TRBJ2-5
ASSAGQEYTEAF	TRBV19	TRBJ1-1
ASSLSAGAQPQH	TRBV27	TRBJ1-5
ASSLGQGTSYEQY	TRBV5-1	TRBJ2-7
ASMGGGEYTEAF	TRBV10-2	TRBJ1-1
ASSSGGNEKLF	TRBV7-6	TRBJ1-4
ASSPTGQETQY	TRBV13	TRBJ2-5
ASSLGLGENTEAF	TRBV27	TRBJ1-1
ASSPHRGEAF	TRBV14	TRBJ1-1
ASSFYGNSFYGYT	TRBV5-6	TRBJ1-2
ASSLFAGGVRETQY	TRBV28	TRBJ2-5
ASSRDPARNTGELF	TRBV28	TRBJ2-2
ASSLLLAINNEQF	TRBV28	TRBJ2-1
AWSARNQQAPIAF	TRBV30	TRBJ1-1